The TCR beta chain under discussion was sequenced for a study of CD8+ T cells in alopecia areata (dated by TCRdb to between 2018 and 2020). Notes on the research overall: The treated patients, all with moderate-to-severe alopecia areata, were enrolled in an open-label pilot trial of oral tofacitinib given at 5 to 10 mg twice daily. On the human side, TCRbeta sequencing was run on scalp tissue and on sorted CD4+ and CD8+ peripheral blood T cells from healthy controls and from alopecia areata patients with either patchy or totalis/universalis disease. Disease severity in treated patients was measured with the SALT score, which quantifies the percentage of affected scalp surface area. Clonality in the scalp was compared among normal scalp (n=4), patchy alopecia areata scalp (n=8), and alopecia totalis/universalis scalp (n=8). Patients stayed on tofacitinib for 6 to 18 months and then had 6 months of follow-up off drug so that delayed response and recurrence could be assessed. In both human patients and the C3H/HeJ mouse model, the study applied high-throughput TCRbeta sequencing to look at T cell clonal expansion in alopecia areata. Biopsies were taken from tofacitinib-treated patients at baseline and again at 4 and 24 weeks into treatment, and several of those patients also had a later scalp biopsy. TCRbeta CDR3 regions were amplified by immunoSEQ multiplex PCR with 35 Vbeta forward and 13 Jbeta reverse primers. RNA came from the PAXgene miRNA kit for fixed scalp, the miRNeasy kit for PBMCs, and the RNeasy kit for mouse skin.

As to this clone: Its antigen target is currently unknown. Per-nucleotide qualities are absent, and no much larger clonotype sits a single base away.

The library was made by the immunoSEQ multiplex PCR assay. RNA was extracted from all samples and reverse transcribed into cDNA, which served as template for TCR sequencing. SuperScript III was used for first-strand cDNA synthesis, primed with a 2:1 mix of oligo-dT and random hexamers. A synthetic immune receptor repertoire was used to assess amplification bias, and residual bias was removed computationally. The study's processing was this. Raw reads were preprocessed for error removal, and CDR3 was defined according to IMGT conventions as running from the conserved cysteine to phenylalanine. Clonality was calculated as 1 minus Shannon entropy normalized by log2 of the number of productive unique TCRs. Whether each scalp clone was CD4 or CD8 was inferred by checking scalp TCRbeta sequences against the CD4 and CD8 repertoires from sorted blood. Drawn from immuneACCESS, this table holds only the in-frame rearrangements with V and J called that TCRdb kept. Clones are partly lost; checked studies trace under half to an unresolved V gene and leave the rest unexplained. V and J calls and clone size are those listed in that table; D and trimming were worked out from the DNA. The sample table shows over 250,000 clones, and 60% are seen once. 0.75% to 0.95% of the sample is in the top ten clones.

CDR1 and CDR2 were assigned from the germline V gene as SGHAT and FQNNGV. V loses 1 base, J loses 6 bases, and the germline ends lie 3 bases apart. The CDR3 has 12 amino acids, counting the end cysteine and phenylalanine. The kept DNA is CDR3 alone, 36 bases in frame from the first base. The treatment or condition tag for this specimen amounts to: oral pan-JAK inhibitor, 5-10 mg twice daily. Peripheral blood and lesional scalp punch biopsies were obtained from patients with alopecia areata. PBMCs were separated by density centrifugation and stained for CD3, CD4 and CD8, after which CD4+ and CD8+ T cells were sorted on a FACSAria. General findings and caveats noted by the study authors: Unlike mouse skin, where gammadelta T cells dominate, normal human skin contains resident alphabeta T cells that get sequenced too, which complicates analysis of the scalp TCR repertoire. The treated cohort was small, with a single nonresponder, so links between baseline CD8+ expansion and response need larger studies. Shared TCR sequences between patients were less evident than in mice, which may be partly attributable to HLA diversity in the patient population. Tofacitinib significantly lowered scalp clonality and the number of expanded CD8+ clones among the top 100 scalp clones. Lesional scalp, especially in alopecia totalis/universalis, showed higher clonality and more expanded CD8+ clones than normal scalp, suggesting antigenic drive. Many expanded lesional clones persisted in scalp and blood during tofacitinib treatment, which may partly explain relapse after stopping treatment.

The source is a human donor with alopecia areata. The chain uses TRBV11-2 and TRBJ2-2; there is no confident call for the D gene. The sequenced sample was CD4+ T cells sorted from blood, obtained at approximately week 51, from a patient treated with tofacitinib. The DNA sequence is as follows: TGTGCCAGCAGCTTAGTAGCCGGGGAGCTGTTTTTT. It translates to CASSLVAGELFF.